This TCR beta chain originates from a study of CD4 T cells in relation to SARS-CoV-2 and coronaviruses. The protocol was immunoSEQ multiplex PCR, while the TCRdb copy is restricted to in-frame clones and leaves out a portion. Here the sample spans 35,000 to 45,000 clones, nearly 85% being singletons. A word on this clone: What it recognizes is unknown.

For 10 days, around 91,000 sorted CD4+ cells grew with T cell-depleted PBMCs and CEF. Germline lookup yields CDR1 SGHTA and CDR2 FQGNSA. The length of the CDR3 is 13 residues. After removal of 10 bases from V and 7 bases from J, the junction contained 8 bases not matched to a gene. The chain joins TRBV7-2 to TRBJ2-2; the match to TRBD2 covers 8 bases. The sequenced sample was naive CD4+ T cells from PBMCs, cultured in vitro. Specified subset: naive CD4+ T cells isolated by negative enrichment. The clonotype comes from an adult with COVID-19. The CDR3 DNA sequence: TGTGCCACCTCGGGAGGGCGTATCGGGGAGCTGTTTTTT. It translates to CATSGGRIGELFF.